These 29 T cell receptor beta chains originate from one sample sequenced in a study of T cells in Graves' hyperthyroidism and ophthalmopathy. Amplified TCR beta CDR3 regions came from RNA transcripts. HTBI primers were employed in a first-round RT-PCR of the TCR CDR3. TCRdb re-called the multiplex PCR reads with MiXCR, one entry per CDR3 protein. The sample holds roughly 700,000 distinct CDR3 sequences, just over 35% seen once. The sequencing sample was made of blood. These receptors were taken from a woman between 35 and 50 years old with Graves' hyperthyroidism.

The rearrangement links TRBV7-2 to TRBJ2-4, with 10 bases that match TRBD2. Germline assignment: CDR1 SGHTA and CDR2 FQGNSA. J was trimmed by 0 bases and V by 2 bases; bases with no gene match: 4. The CDR3 is made up of 17 amino acids. CDR3 sequence (DNA): TGTGCCAGCAGCTTACGAGCGGGGGGGTTAGCCAAAAACATTCAGTACTTC. It specifies CASSLRAGGLAKNIQYF.

This clonotype has just a few counts. The chain couples TRBV7-2 to TRBJ1-5; a possible D gene is TRBD1 (6 bases). The V gene lost 4 bases and the J gene lost 7 bases, with 11 bases spanning the gap. The CDR3 runs to 13 residues. Germline loops: CDR1 SGHTA, CDR2 FQGNSA. The CDR3 loop reads CASSWRGGQPQHF. Here the CDR3 DNA reads TGTGCCAGCAGCTGGAGGGGGGGACAGCCCCAGCATTTT.

This rearrangement joins TRBV25-1 to TRBJ1-1; tentative D call: TRBD1 (6 bases). Germline loops: CDR1 MGHDK, CDR2 SYGVNS. This CDR3 is built from 15 residues. V was cut by 3 bases and J by 4 bases, with 15 bases left in between. Written as DNA, the CDR3 is TGTGCCAGCAGTGATCGAGGGGGGCAAGGCACTGAAGCTTTCTTT. It translates to CASSDRGGQGTEAFF.

This clonotype was observed many times. One junction end does not reproduce the germline sequence, and a read error may be involved. The chain combines TRBV29-1 with TRBJ2-7; weak D call: TRBD2 (6 bases). The germline gives CDR1 SQVTM, CDR2 ANQGSEA. The CDR3 totals 15 residues. In DNA form, the CDR3 reads TGCAGCGTTGAAGGGACTAACCGTACCTCCCACGAGCAGTACTTC. Translation gives CSVEGTNRTSHEQYF.

The chain recombines TRBV29-1 with TRBJ1-2; a weak D match, TRBD1 (6 bases). Germline assignment: CDR1 SQVTM and CDR2 ANQGSEA. There are 18 residues in the CDR3. Trimming removed 2 bases at V and 2 bases at J, with 24 bases between. CDR3 region: CSVEKEGGGGPYNYGYTF. CDR3 in DNA: TGCAGCGTTGAAAAGGAGGGGGGCGGGGGGCCTTACAACTATGGCTACACCTTC. The whole variable domain, filled in from reference TRBV29-1 and TRBJ1-2, reads SAVISQKPSRDICQRGTSLTIQCQVDSQVTMMFWYRQQPGQSLTLIATANQGSEATYESGFVIDKFPISRPNLTFSTLTVSNMSPEDSSIYLCSVEKEGGGGPYNYGYTFGSGTRLTVV.

This chain links TRBV9 with TRBJ2-2, with D perhaps matching TRBD1 (6 bases). Germline values: CDR1 SGDLS, CDR2 YYNGEE. Trimming took 5 bases from V and 8 from J, leaving 19 bases between them. CDR3 length: 15 residues. CDR3: CASSSLRGIGGELFF. The CDR3 DNA is TGTGCCAGCAGTTCCCTGAGGGGGATCGGAGGGGAGCTGTTTTTT.

The genes are TRBV12-3 or TRBV12-4 and TRBJ2-4; TRBD1 matches 8 bases. This CDR3 spans 15 amino acids. The junction had 11 bases not matched to a gene; V was cut back by 6 bases and J by 7 bases. CDR3 DNA: TGTGCCAGCAGACCCCTGACAGGGGAGGCGAACATTCAGTACTTC. Translating it yields CASRPLTGEANIQYF.

The chain joins TRBV6-5 to TRBJ1-2, with no clear D. Germline loops: CDR1 MNHEY, CDR2 SVGAGI. Trimming cost V 7 bases and J 6 bases, with 21 bases left between them. CDR3 length: 15 residues. DNA for the CDR3: TGTGCCAGCACTGAAGATTACAACGAACCCGATGGCTACACCTTC. This gives the protein CASTEDYNEPDGYTF.

Many counts were recorded for this clonotype. CDR3 DNA: TGCGCCAGCCTCGGGTCTGCCACTGAAGCTTTCTTT. As protein: CASLGSATEAFF. This chain connects TRBV10-2 to TRBJ1-1; D remains unclear. Germline V CDR1 and CDR2: WSHSY, SAAADI. Trimming took 8 bases from V and 4 from J, leaving 11 bases between them. The CDR3 length is 12 residues.

This clonotype has just a few counts. The rearrangement links TRBV20-1 to TRBJ1-1, with 8 nucleotides matching TRBD1. The germline V gene encodes CDR1 DFQATT and CDR2 SNEGSKA (reference sequence). The length of the CDR3 is 13 residues. V lost 6 bases, J lost 1 base, and 4 bases stayed unmatched. Written as DNA, the CDR3 is TGCAGTGCCCACACAGGGGGGAACACTGAAGCTTTCTTT. As protein: CSAHTGGNTEAFF.

V is TRBV4-3 and J is TRBJ2-7; TRBD2 aligns across 8 bases. The CDR3 length is 17 residues. V trimming: 4 bases; J trimming: 0 bases; junction bases outside the gene matches: 11. Germline V gene data show CDR1 as LGHNA and CDR2 as YSLEER. The CDR3 reads CASSPGSTSAYSYEQYF. Here the CDR3 DNA reads TGCGCCAGCAGCCCCGGGTCGACTAGCGCTTACTCCTACGAGCAGTACTTC.

This clonotype came up many times. The genes are TRBV6-6 and TRBJ1-2, with D perhaps TRBD1 (6 bases). Germline V gene sequence: CDR1 MNHNY, CDR2 SVGAGI (reference sequence). The CDR3 sequence is 18 residues long. The V end lost 0 bases, the J end lost 7 bases, and 24 bases lay between the germline ends. DNA for the CDR3: TGTGCCAGCAGTTACTCGCTACTCTTGGACAGATCACTGTCTGGCTACACCTTC. Amino acids: CASSYSLLLDRSLSGYTF.

Of note for this clonotype: A read error may explain this, as a much larger clone is one base away. The genes are TRBV7-2 and TRBJ1-3; D is ambiguous. V lost 1 base and J lost 6, with 16 bases in between. Looked up from germline, CDR1 is SGHTA and CDR2 is FQGNSA. The CDR3 length is 16 residues. DNA for the CDR3: TGTGCCAGCAGCTTAGTTCACGGATCTGCTGAAAACACCATATATTTT. Amino acids: CASSLVHGSAENTIYF.

Note on this clonotype: One end of the junction is discordant with germline, which a read error may explain. The chain is built from TRBV19 and TRBJ1-2; the D is unclear. The germline V gene has CDR1 LNHDA and CDR2 SQIVND (reference sequence). This CDR3 region has 15 residues. The CDR3 region is CASSMWKGSNHGYTF. The CDR3 nucleotides are TGTGCCAGTAGTATGTGGAAGGGATCTAACCATGGCTACACCTTC.

Concerning this clonotype itself: The germline gene is not matched at one end of the junction; a read error may be the cause. The J gene is TRBJ1-1, the V gene TRBV2; D unclear. The length of the CDR3 is 19 residues. Germline V CDR1 and CDR2: SNHLY, FYNNEI. CDR3 sequence reads: CASSQDRLPWRRVYTEAFF. DNA for the CDR3: TGCGCCAGCAGCCAAGATCGTTTACCCTGGAGAAGGGTATACACTGAAGCTTTCTTT. The whole variable domain, filled in from reference TRBV2 and TRBJ1-1, reads EPEVTQTPSHQVTQMGQEVILRCVPISNHLYFYWYRQILGQKVEFLVSFYNNEISEKSEIFDDQFSVERPDGSNFTLKIRSTKLEDSAMYFCASSQDRLPWRRVYTEAFFGQGTRLTVV.

The rearrangement uses TRBV9 and TRBJ2-5, with 8 bases identical to TRBD2. CDR3 length equals 18 residues. V lost 0 bases to trimming and J lost 5 bases; unmatched junction nucleotides: 15. The germline V gene has CDR1 SGDLS and CDR2 YYNGEE. CDR3 DNA: TGTGCCAGCAGCGTAGAGGGGACGGGGGGGCCCTCCTGGGAGACCCAGTACTTC. It yields the protein CASSVEGTGGPSWETQYF.

Remarks on this clonotype: No conserved phenylalanine or tryptophan is present at the end of the CDR3, so a read error is the likely explanation. This rearrangement joins TRBV20-1 to TRBJ2-7; 8 nucleotides agree with TRBD1. V shed 0 bases and J 3 bases; nucleotides not matched to a gene: 7. Germline values: CDR1 DFQATT, CDR2 SNEGSKA (reference sequence). The CDR3 length is 15 residues. The CDR3 here is CSARDPGTGGYEQYL. In DNA, the CDR3 is TGCAGTGCTAGAGATCCCGGGACAGGAGGCTACGAGCAGTACCTC.

The chain combines TRBV10-3 with TRBJ1-1; the D is unclear. V lost 1 base and J lost 6, with 9 bases in between. Germline V gene sequence: CDR1 ENHRY, CDR2 SYGVKD. CDR3 length equals 13 residues. The CDR3 sequence is CAISEYIGSEAFF. The DNA of the CDR3 is TGTGCCATCAGTGAGTACATCGGCTCTGAAGCTTTCTTT.

Only a few counts were recorded for this clonotype. V is TRBV4-3 and J is TRBJ1-5; D perhaps matches TRBD1 (5 bases). Germline values: CDR1 LGHNA, CDR2 YSLEER. The CDR3 covers 17 residues. V was cut by 0 bases and J by 7 bases, with 19 bases left in between. CDR3 residues: CASSQDKWQGGRQPQHF. In nucleotides, the CDR3 is TGCGCCAGCAGCCAAGATAAATGGCAGGGAGGAAGGCAGCCCCAGCATTTT.

This sequence joins TRBV2 and TRBJ1-2, with D maybe TRBD1 (6 bases). The CDR3 spans 15 residues. V lost 8 bases and J 6 bases, leaving 22 bases between the germline ends. The germline V gene encodes CDR1 SNHLY and CDR2 FYNNEI. The CDR3 reads CASGGWGEGKHGYTF. The CDR3 nucleotides are TGTGCCAGCGGGGGCTGGGGGGAGGGCAAACATGGCTACACCTTC.

Comment on this clonotype: A much larger clone lies one base from this, so it may be a read error. V and J are TRBV2 and TRBJ1-1; a possible D gene is TRBD1 (6 bases). Germline loops: CDR1 SNHLY, CDR2 FYNNEI. CDR3 length: 13 amino acids. This chain's CDR3 is CGTARSMNTEAFF. The CDR3 coding sequence is TGTGGGACAGCGCGGAGTATGAACACTGAAGCTTTCTTT.

This clonotype was picked up many times. This chain links TRBV12-3 or TRBV12-4 with TRBJ2-7, with 10 nucleotides matching TRBD2. CDR3 length: 15 amino acids. V dropped 4 bases and J dropped 2; count of bases not matched to a gene: 5. The CDR3 protein is CASSSPLAGTYEQYF. CDR3 in DNA: TGTGCCAGCAGTTCCCCACTAGCGGGGACCTACGAGCAGTACTTC.

This clonotype was seen more than once but under ten times. The chain is built from TRBV2 and TRBJ1-5; possible D gene TRBD1, 5 bases. The CDR3 loop spans 15 amino acids. Germline CDR1 SNHLY, CDR2 FYNNEI. Trimming left V 6 bases short and J 11 bases short, with 23 bases between. CDR3 amino acids: CASRGTSGSGKTQHF. The CDR3 DNA sequence: TGTGCCAGCAGGGGGACTAGCGGGAGCGGGAAGACCCAGCATTTT. The variable domain in full, completed from reference TRBV2 and TRBJ1-5, reads EPEVTQTPSHQVTQMGQEVILRCVPISNHLYFYWYRQILGQKVEFLVSFYNNEISEKSEIFDDQFSVERPDGSNFTLKIRSTKLEDSAMYFCASRGTSGSGKTQHFGDGTRLSIL.

The chain uses TRBV20-1 and TRBJ2-1; D gene unclear. V was clipped by 5 bases and J by 0 bases, with 11 bases between them. This CDR3 is 14 amino acids long. Germline CDR1 is DFQATT and CDR2 is SNEGSKA (reference sequence). The CDR3 nucleotides read TGCAGTGCTCGAAGCGTTAACTCCTACAATGAGCAGTTCTTC. It codes for CSARSVNSYNEQFF.

The V and J genes are TRBV28 and TRBJ1-2, with 9 bases matching TRBD1. Trimming took 11 bases from V and 2 from J; bases not matched to a gene: 3. Germline CDR1 MDHEN, CDR2 SYDVKM. The CDR3 sequence is 12 residues long. CDR3 loop: CACGTGNYGYTF. For the CDR3, the DNA is TGTGCCTGCGGGACAGGGAACTATGGCTACACCTTC.

This clonotype has a count of ten or more. V gene TRBV6-5 combines with J gene TRBJ1-2; a possible D gene is TRBD1 (6 bases). V was cut by 5 bases and J by 10 bases, with 17 bases left in between. The germline gives CDR1 MNHEY, CDR2 SVGAGI. CDR3 length equals 13 residues. The CDR3 sequence: CASSPGTPTSYTF. In DNA, the CDR3 is TGTGCCAGCAGTCCCGGGACACCTACGTCCTACACCTTC.

This clonotype has ten or more counts. The gene calls are TRBV20-1 and TRBJ2-7; 8 bases align to TRBD2. V shed 1 base and J 6 bases; nucleotides not matched to a gene: 8. CDR1 is DFQATT, CDR2 SNEGSKA, per germline (reference sequence). This CDR3 is built from 14 residues. CDR3 DNA sequence: TGCAGTGCTAGAGGAAGCGGGAGTCGGAGCGAGCAGTACTTC. Its translation is CSARGSGSRSEQYF.

The chain employs TRBV25-1 and TRBJ1-2, with TRBD1 as a possible D gene (6 bases). The CDR3 length is 13 residues. V lost 6 bases, J lost 8 bases, and 16 bases lay in between. Germline CDR1 reads MGHDK; CDR2 reads SYGVNS. CDR3 DNA: TGTGCCAGCAGCGTCAGGGGCCTAGGCGGCTACACCTTC. Residues: CASSVRGLGGYTF.

This clonotype was seen ten or more times. The chain links TRBV6-5 to TRBJ1-1, with D maybe TRBD1 (6 bases). V was clipped by 2 bases and J by 2 bases, with 12 bases between them. In germline, CDR1 is MNHEY, CDR2 SVGAGI. CDR3 length: 15 amino acids. CDR3 loop: CASSYVTGRNTEAFF. The CDR3 DNA reads TGTGCCAGCAGTTACGTGACAGGACGCAACACTGAAGCTTTCTTT.